This TCR beta chain was obtained from a study of preoperative IRX-2 immunotherapy in early breast cancer. Germline CDR1 MNHGY, CDR2 SAAAGT. CDR3 size: 16 residues. V was shortened by 1 base and J by 6 bases, with 18 bases between the two germline ends. Sequenced by immunoSEQ multiplex PCR; TCRdb stores in-frame clones only, minus some. The sample records roughly 30,000 clones, 82% being singletons. The treatment here: preoperative locoregional IRX-2 cytokine immunotherapy. Patients received preoperative, locoregional IRX-2 cytokine immunotherapy in a phase Ib study. The rearrangement joins TRBV6-8 to TRBJ1-2, with a tentative D call TRBD1 (6 bases). The sample was gathered from a patient treated with IRX-2 immunotherapy. This clonotype was obtained from a human donor with breast cancer. The CDR3 protein is CASSYFSRGQSNGYTF. For the CDR3, the DNA is TGTGCCAGCAGTTACTTCTCCCGAGGACAGAGCAATGGCTACACCTTC.